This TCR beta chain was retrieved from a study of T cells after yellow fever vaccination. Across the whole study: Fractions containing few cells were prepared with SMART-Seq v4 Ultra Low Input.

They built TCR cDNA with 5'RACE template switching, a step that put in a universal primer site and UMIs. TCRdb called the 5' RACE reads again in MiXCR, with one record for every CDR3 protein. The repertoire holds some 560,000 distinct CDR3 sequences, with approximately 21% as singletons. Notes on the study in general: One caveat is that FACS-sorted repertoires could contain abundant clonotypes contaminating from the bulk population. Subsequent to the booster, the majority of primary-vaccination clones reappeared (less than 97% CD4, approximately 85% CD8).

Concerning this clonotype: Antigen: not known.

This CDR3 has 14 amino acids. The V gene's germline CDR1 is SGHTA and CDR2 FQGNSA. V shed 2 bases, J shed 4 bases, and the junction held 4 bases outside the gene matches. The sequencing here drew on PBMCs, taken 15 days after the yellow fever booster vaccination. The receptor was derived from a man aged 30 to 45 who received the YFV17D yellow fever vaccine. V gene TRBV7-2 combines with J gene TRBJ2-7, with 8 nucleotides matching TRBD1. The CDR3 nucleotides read TGTGCCAGCAGCTTACAGACAGGGGAGTACGAGCAGTACTTC. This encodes CASSLQTGEYEQYF.